This T cell receptor (beta chain) was captured by sequencing in a study of identical twins (dated by TCRdb to the mid-2010s). For context, the study as a whole: The study deep-sequenced TCR alpha and beta repertoires from monozygotic twins, unrelated adults of various ages and cord blood to test whether fetal clonotypes persist. To rule out contamination, the twin experiments were replicated at different times with different library preparation protocols.

Only healthy Caucasian donors were included. Three pairs of female monozygotic twins, all aged about 18 to 30 years, made up the twin cohort. Positive isolation kits from Invitrogen were used to isolate the CD4+ and CD8+ T cell populations. This clonotype turned up a few times. Its target antigen remains unknown. One base away there is no much larger clone; base qualities are not given. The CDR3 sequence holds 11 residues, the cysteine and phenylalanine included. Only CDR3 DNA remains: 33 bases, in frame from the first base. The germline V gene gives CDR1 as MNHEY and CDR2 as SVGEGT. V is pared back by 2 bases and J by 10 bases, with 5 bases lying between the germline termini. Libraries were prepared through 5' RACE. Reads for this sample came from an Illumina HiSeq 2000. A universal primer binding site was added through template switching, and the final cDNA carried a unique molecular identifier so that TCR cDNA molecules could be counted accurately. First-strand cDNA for TCR alpha and beta chains was synthesized from specific primers in the conserved constant-segment region. To control for contamination, each cDNA library was double barcoded with a SMART-Mk sample barcode plus Illumina barcodes. TruSeq adapter sequences, together with Illumina sample barcodes, were added in two successive PCR steps. The TCR alpha and beta cDNA libraries were sequenced on the Illumina HiSeq platform using custom primers. The source study handled its data this way. Unique molecular identifiers were extracted from raw reads with MiGEC, and CDR3 positions were determined with MiXCR. For each individual, recombination models were inferred using an EM algorithm with the repgenHMM and IGoR tools. Shared clonotype analysis was performed with the tcR package in R, normalizing sharing by the product of cloneset sizes. To study raw recombination without the effects of thymic and clonal selection, out-of-frame nonproductive sequences were analyzed. The public reads were reanalyzed by TCRdb: fastp trimming at Q25, MiXCR alignment, in-frame beta chains only. Each CDR3 protein gets just one entry, which takes the most common genes and DNA from the rows behind it. The V and J calls and clone size are TCRdb's, not the authors'. Recorded for this sample are approximately 190,000 distinct CDR3 sequences; more than 15% of them occurred a single time. 35% to 45% of the sample lies in the top ten.

What the study reported, not specific to this receptor: Because the same donors could not be followed over many years, conclusions were based on cross-sectional statistical analysis. Compared with coincidental sharing between unrelated individuals, out-of-frame TCR alpha sequences shared between twins showed an excess of sequences with low generation probability. In beta out-of-frame sequences, excess twin sharing was weaker, because having fewer shared sequences lowered the signal-to-noise ratio. In monozygotic twins, out-of-frame TCR alpha sharing was systematically underestimated by recombination models, although the models agreed with sharing between unrelated individuals. Zero-insertion analyses could be partly confounded by invariant T cells such as MAIT and iNKT, although diverse VJ usage argued against such confounding for most clonotypes. Abundant cord blood beta clonotypes carried fewer insertions; young adult naive repertoires showed a weaker similar trend, while memory repertoires showed none.

The data were also submitted as part of a second study, on T cells expressing NK-cell markers. Drawing on the second study: Three sorted T-cell subsets (CD3+CD56+NKG2C+, CD3+CD56+NKG2C- and CD3+CD56-NKG2C+) from fewer than 10 donors had their TCR beta-chain repertoires profiled. Among the eight sequenced donors, seven were HCMV-seropositive and one was HCMV-seronegative. In several experiments an anti-gammadeltaTCR antibody was added to restrict sorting to alphabetaTCR-expressing T cells. In more than five donors, the dominant CD3+CD56+NKG2C+ clonotypes were found to rank among the top 10 CD8+ clonotypes and to make up about 1.0-7.0% of CD8+ T cells. Those dominant clonotypes were again the most abundant among CD3+CD56-NKG2C+ cells in a handful of donors, at about 28.3-60.1%. Whether the expanded NKG2C-expressing T cell clones were specific for HCMV antigens remained unclear. The study sequenced eight donors, all healthy volunteers chosen at random: three men and five women. HCMV-specific IgG was detected in serum with a commercial ELISA kit to determine HCMV serostatus. MIGEC was used to demultiplex reads and group the reads by UMI, and MiTCR was used to assemble and quantify clonotypes. Only TCR cDNA sequences supported by at least two reads were kept to exclude erroneous sequences. The tcR package was used for downstream repertoire analysis, and clonotypes were matched across fractions by CDR3 nucleotide sequence plus V segment. Antigen specificity was annotated against VDJdb with VDJmatch, allowing one amino acid substitution in CDR3.

The sequencing sample was made of CD8+ T cells sorted from blood. The V and J segments used are TRBV6-2 or TRBV6-3 and TRBJ2-2, with the D segment identity uncertain. The TCR sequence derives from a woman aged 18-29 years in good health. The sequenced DNA: TGTGCCAGCAGTTACCCGGAGGAGCTGTTTTTT. The translation is CASSYPEELFF.